This TCR beta chain was documented in a study of shared clonotypes between healthy human individuals. Study results and limitations: Tissues were not sampled, only blood, and their repertoires likely differ.

At the deep level, the assay was run. The protocol was immunoSEQ multiplex PCR, while the TCRdb copy is restricted to in-frame clones and leaves out a portion. Of 800,000 or so clones in the sample, approximately 96% were seen once. CDR3 length: 12 residues. Trimming removed 5 bases at V and 4 bases at J, with 9 bases between. Germline CDR1 and CDR2: SGHRS and YFSETQ. As concerns this clone: Its matching antigen is unknown.

Naive CD8 cells lacked CD45RO and underwent positive selection for CCR7, leaving out terminally differentiated effector memory CD45RA+ cells. Adult donors, all healthy and HIV-negative, had no recent acute infections or vaccinations. The chain joins TRBV5-1 to TRBJ1-1, with a weak D call TRBD1 (5 bases). This sequence originates from a man younger than 40 in good health. The sample was naive CD8+ T cells sorted from blood. The CDR3 DNA sequence: TGCGCCAGCAGTCAGGGCCCCACTGAAGCTTTCTTT. It specifies CASSQGPTEAFF.